This T cell receptor beta chain was profiled in a study of spatial heterogeneity in lung cancer. Indicated time point: sample taken at primary tumor resection. From tumor, nontumor lung or frozen PBMC, whole RNA was taken unsorted for sequencing. This clonotype appeared a few times. The CDR3 runs 12 residues. CDR1 is MNHNS, CDR2 SASEGT, per germline. V lost 6 bases and J lost 6, with 9 bases in between. TCRdb used MiXCR to reprocess the 5' RACE reads, holding one entry per CDR3 protein. The repertoire consists of some 83,000 distinct CDR3 sequences, with 15% to 25% occurring once and the leading ten covering 5.5% to 7%.

The clonotype comes from a male donor with early-stage non-small cell lung cancer. J is TRBJ1-5 and V is TRBV6-1; no clear D. Sequencing used PBMCs, obtained at surgery. For the CDR3, the DNA is TGTGCCAGCAGCCTTGGAAGTCAGCCCCAGCATTTT. Translating it yields CASSLGSQPQHF.